The 6 T cell receptor beta chains in this list originate from one sample, sequenced in a study of blood T cell repertoires in COVID-19. TCRdb keeps only in-frame clones here, not all; method: immunoSEQ multiplex PCR. This table has about 240,000 clones, roughly 88% appearing once. The sequenced material came from peripheral blood. The receptor set was obtained from a man older than 75 with acute or convalescent COVID-19.

The V gene is TRBV5-1, the J gene TRBJ2-3; no clear D gene. This CDR3 is built from 13 residues. CDR1 is SGHRS and CDR2 is YFSETQ in the germline V gene. Trimming took 6 bases from V and 6 from J, leaving 14 bases between them. The CDR3 region has the DNA TGCGCCAGCAAGGCAAAGAGGCTGGATACGCAGTATTTT. Its protein is CASKAKRLDTQYF.

The V call is TRBV19, the J call TRBJ1-6; D perhaps matches TRBD1 (5 bases). CDR1 and CDR2 (germline): LNHDA, SQIVND (reference sequence). V was pared by 5 bases and J by 3 bases, with 14 bases between. This CDR3 has 16 amino acids. CDR3 amino acids: CASSEGRVGYNSPLHF. In DNA, the CDR3 is TGTGCCAGTAGTGAGGGGAGGGTCGGCTATAATTCACCCCTCCACTTT.

The genes are TRBV19 and TRBJ2-1, with TRBD2 as a possible D gene (6 bases). Germline V gives CDR1 LNHDA, CDR2 SQIVND (reference sequence). The germline V and J ends were trimmed by 7 bases and 5 bases, with 15 bases remaining between them. CDR3 length: 14 residues. CDR3 amino acids: CASTPIGGNNEQFF. The CDR3 nucleotides read TGTGCCAGTACGCCCATTGGCGGGAACAATGAGCAGTTCTTC. The variable domain in full, completed from reference TRBV19 and TRBJ2-1, reads DGGITQSPKYLFRKEGQNVTLSCEQNLNHDAMYWYRQDPGQGLRLIYYSQIVNDFQKGDIAEGYSVSREKKESFPLTVTSAQKNPTAFYLCASTPIGGNNEQFFGPGTRLTVL.

The V call is TRBV28, the J call TRBJ1-5; weak D call: TRBD1 (6 bases). V was pared by 5 bases and J by 4 bases, with 15 bases between. Germline loops: CDR1 MDHEN, CDR2 SYDVKM. The CDR3 totals 15 residues. The CDR3: CASSLTGTLNQPQHF. The CDR3 DNA is TGTGCCAGCAGTCTGACGGGGACATTGAATCAGCCCCAGCATTTT.

The rearrangement links TRBV19 to TRBJ1-5; D possibly corresponds to TRBD1 (5 bases). V lost 5 bases, J lost 7 bases, and 15 bases lay in between. Per the germline V gene, CDR1 is LNHDA and CDR2 is SQIVND (reference sequence). This CDR3 has 14 amino acids. CDR3 residues: CASSQGLSRQPQHF. DNA of the CDR3: TGTGCCAGTAGTCAGGGACTCAGCAGACAGCCCCAGCATTTT.

With respect to this clone: Other DNA sequences within the sample encode an identical CDR3. This sequence joins TRBV5-4 and TRBJ1-6; 9 bases agree with TRBD1. J lost 7 bases, V lost 3 bases, and 5 bases had no gene match. Per germline, CDR1 SGHNT and CDR2 YYREEE (reference sequence). The CDR3 runs to 15 residues. CDR3 in DNA: TGTGCCAGCAGCTCGGGACAGGGCGGGAATTCACCCCTCCACTTT. This translates into CASSSGQGGNSPLHF.